This TCR beta chain stems from a study of T cell repertoires in cytomegalovirus infection. Only one count was recorded for this clonotype. Its antigen is undetermined. Between the trimmed V and J ends, which lost 2 bases and 4 bases, there was a span of 17 bases. Germline V gene lookup returns CDR1 LGHNA and CDR2 YSLEER. The CDR3 runs to 16 residues. TCRdb reprocessed the reads via MiXCR and lists one record per CDR3 protein. Among 360,000 or so distinct CDR3 sequences listed, about 34% were seen once. The material sequenced was cultured PBMCs, taken from culture after CMV antigen stimulation. The gene calls are TRBV4-3 and TRBJ1-2; a possible D gene is TRBD1 (5 bases). The source is a human donor in good health (CMV status not recorded). Some clones in this sample may be carry-over from other donors' samples. CDR3 DNA: TGCGCCAGCAGCCAAAGGGACCCTCGGGGAATCTATGGCTACACCTTC. Its protein product is CASSQRDPRGIYGYTF.